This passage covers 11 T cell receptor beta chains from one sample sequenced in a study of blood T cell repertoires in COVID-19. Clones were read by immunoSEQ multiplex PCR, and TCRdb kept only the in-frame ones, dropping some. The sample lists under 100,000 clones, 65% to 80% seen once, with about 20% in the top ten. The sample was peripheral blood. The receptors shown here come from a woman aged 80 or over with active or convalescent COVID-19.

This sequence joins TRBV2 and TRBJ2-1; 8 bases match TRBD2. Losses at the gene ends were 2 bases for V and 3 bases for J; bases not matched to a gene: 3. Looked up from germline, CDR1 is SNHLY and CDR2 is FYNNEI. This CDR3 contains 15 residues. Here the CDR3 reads CASSETGGDYNEQFF. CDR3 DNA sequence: TGTGCCAGCAGTGAAACCGGGGGGGACTACAATGAGCAGTTCTTC.

CDR3 nucleotide sequence: TGTGCCAGTAGTATCGGACAGGGGGCGCATCTTGGCTACACCTTC. This sequence encodes CASSIGQGAHLGYTF. This chain connects TRBV19 to TRBJ1-2; 11 bases align to TRBD1. CDR1 is LNHDA, CDR2 SQIVND, per germline (reference sequence). The CDR3 runs 15 residues. Trimming at V came to 3 bases and at J to 7 bases, leaving 7 bases not matched to a gene.

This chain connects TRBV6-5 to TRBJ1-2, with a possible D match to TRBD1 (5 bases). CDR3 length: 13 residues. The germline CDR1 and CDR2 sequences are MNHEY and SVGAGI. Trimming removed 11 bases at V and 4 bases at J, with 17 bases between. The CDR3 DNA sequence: TGTGCCGCCAGCAGGGACTCAACCTATGGCTACACCTTC. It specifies CAASRDSTYGYTF.

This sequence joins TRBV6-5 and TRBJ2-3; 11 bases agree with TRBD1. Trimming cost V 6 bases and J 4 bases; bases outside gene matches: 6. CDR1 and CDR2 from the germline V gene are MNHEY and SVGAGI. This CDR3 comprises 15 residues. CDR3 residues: CASRAGTGGPDTQYF. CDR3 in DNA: TGTGCCAGCAGAGCCGGGACAGGGGGTCCAGATACGCAGTATTTT.

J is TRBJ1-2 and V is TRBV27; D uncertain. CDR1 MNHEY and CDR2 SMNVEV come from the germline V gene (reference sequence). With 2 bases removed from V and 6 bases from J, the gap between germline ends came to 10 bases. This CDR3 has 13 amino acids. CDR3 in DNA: TGTGCCAGCAGTTTAGGGCCTACCCATGGCTACACCTTC. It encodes CASSLGPTHGYTF.

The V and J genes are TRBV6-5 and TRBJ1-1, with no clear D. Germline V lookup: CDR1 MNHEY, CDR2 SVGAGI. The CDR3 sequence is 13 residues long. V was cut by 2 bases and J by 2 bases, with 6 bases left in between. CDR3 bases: TGTGCCAGCAGTTACGGCAGTAACACTGAAGCTTTCTTT. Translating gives CASSYGSNTEAFF.

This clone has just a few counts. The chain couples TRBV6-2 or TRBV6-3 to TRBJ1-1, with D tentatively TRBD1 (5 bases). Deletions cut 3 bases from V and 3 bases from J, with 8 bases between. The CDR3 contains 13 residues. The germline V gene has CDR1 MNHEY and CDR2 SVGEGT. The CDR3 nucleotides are TGTGCCAGCAGTTATATAGGGGACACTGAAGCTTTCTTT. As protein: CASSYIGDTEAFF.

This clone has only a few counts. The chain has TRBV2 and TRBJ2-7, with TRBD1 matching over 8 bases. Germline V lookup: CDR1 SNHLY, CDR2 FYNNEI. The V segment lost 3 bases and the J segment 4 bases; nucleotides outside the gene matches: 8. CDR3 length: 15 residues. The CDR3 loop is CASSEVGTGGYEQYF. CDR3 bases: TGTGCCAGCAGTGAGGTTGGGACAGGAGGATACGAGCAGTACTTC.

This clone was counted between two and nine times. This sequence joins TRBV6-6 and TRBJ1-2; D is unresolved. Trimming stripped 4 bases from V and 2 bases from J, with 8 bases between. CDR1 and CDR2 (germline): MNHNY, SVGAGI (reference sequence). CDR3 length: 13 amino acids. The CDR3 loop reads CASSSTRNYGYTF. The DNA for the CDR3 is TGTGCCAGCAGTTCGACAAGAAACTATGGCTACACCTTC.

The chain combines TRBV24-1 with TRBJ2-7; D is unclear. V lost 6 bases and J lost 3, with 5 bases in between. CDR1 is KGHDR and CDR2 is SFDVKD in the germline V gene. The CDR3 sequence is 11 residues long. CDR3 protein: CATSRGYEQYF. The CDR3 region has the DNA TGTGCCACCAGTCGCGGCTACGAGCAGTACTTC.

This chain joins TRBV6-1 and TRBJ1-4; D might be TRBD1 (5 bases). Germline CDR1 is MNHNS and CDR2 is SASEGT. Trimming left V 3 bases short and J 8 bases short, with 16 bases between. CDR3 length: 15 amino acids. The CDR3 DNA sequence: TGTGCCAGCAGTGAGAAAACGGGGGGTAACGAAAAACTGTTTTTT. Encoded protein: CASSEKTGGNEKLFF.